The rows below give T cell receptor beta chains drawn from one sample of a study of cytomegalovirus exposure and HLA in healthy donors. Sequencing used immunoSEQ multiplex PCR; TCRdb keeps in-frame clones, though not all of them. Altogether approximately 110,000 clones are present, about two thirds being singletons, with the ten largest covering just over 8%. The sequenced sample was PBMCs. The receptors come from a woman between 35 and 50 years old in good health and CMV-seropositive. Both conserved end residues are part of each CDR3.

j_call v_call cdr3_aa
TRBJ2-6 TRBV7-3 CASSRTGPGANVLTF
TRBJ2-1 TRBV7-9 CASSLSDRSYNEQFF
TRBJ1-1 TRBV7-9 CASSLDGVTEAFF
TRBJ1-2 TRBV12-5 CASGISGFYGYTF
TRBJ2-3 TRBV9 CASSVTGGSDTQYF
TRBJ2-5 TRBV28 CASTQAGGHETQYF
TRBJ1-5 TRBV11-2 CASSPDRLYQPQHF
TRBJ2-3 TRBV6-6 CASITGEAQYF
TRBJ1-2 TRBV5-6 CASSLGGTGIGYTF
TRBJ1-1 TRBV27 CASSPYTGNTEAFF
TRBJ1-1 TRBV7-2 CASSFSRGRNTEAFF
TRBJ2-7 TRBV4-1 CASSQDRSHEQYF
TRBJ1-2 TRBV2 CASTLTGSGYTF
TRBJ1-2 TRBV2 CASSEARSAYGYTF
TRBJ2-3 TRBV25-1 CASSDPGPTDTQYF
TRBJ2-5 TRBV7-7 CASSLGAGSETQYF
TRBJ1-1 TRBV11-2 CASSTVGGLGEAFF
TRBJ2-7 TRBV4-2 CASSQDDSGGIQQYF
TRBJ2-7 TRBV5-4 CASSLDLSYEQYF
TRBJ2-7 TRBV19 CASTPDNSYEQCF
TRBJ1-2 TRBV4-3 CASSQDLAGEGTNYGYTF
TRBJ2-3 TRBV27 CASRYEGAGTDTQYF